Below, 20 T cell receptor beta chains from the same sample are listed, as sequenced in a study of T cell responses to AZD1222 COVID-19 vaccine (dated by TCRdb to the early 2020s). What this sample's time point label stands for: about 28 days (+/-7) after the second vaccine dose. Libraries were prepared through the immunoSEQ multiplex PCR assay. Not all clones reach the TCRdb copy of this immuneACCESS table, which keeps in-frame sequences only. Checked studies attribute under half of the gap to unresolved V genes and leave the rest unexplained. Within this sample are tens of thousands of clones, with 80% of them counted one time only. Clones ranked in the top ten supply 40% to 55% of the sample. Specimen: peripheral blood, collected 28 days after the second AZD1222 dose. The origin of the receptors is an adult who received the AZD1222 COVID-19 vaccine.

In this sample, this clone turned up a few times. The chain uses TRBV10-3 and TRBJ1-5; the D is unclear. The germline V gene encodes CDR1 ENHRY and CDR2 SYGVKD. The CDR3 totals 14 residues. V dropped 6 bases and J dropped 5 bases, with 14 bases sitting between them. CDR3 loop: CAIRDEFPDQPQHF. In DNA form, the CDR3 reads TGTGCCATCAGGGACGAATTCCCTGATCAGCCCCAGCATTTT.

The J gene is TRBJ2-1, the V gene TRBV4-3, with 9 bases lining up with TRBD2. The CDR3 sequence is 15 residues long. With V trimmed by 4 bases and J by 6 bases, 7 bases remained unmatched. Germline CDR1 reads LGHNA; CDR2 reads YSLEER. The CDR3 DNA reads TGCGCCAGCAGCCGGAGTGCGGGAGGGCCCAATGAGCAGTTCTTC. Residues: CASSRSAGGPNEQFF.

The rearrangement uses TRBV19 and TRBJ2-1, with D perhaps matching TRBD2 (5 bases). Trimming removed 5 bases at V and 0 bases at J, with 11 bases between. This CDR3 spans 15 amino acids. The germline CDR1 and CDR2 sequences are LNHDA and SQIVND (reference sequence). DNA for the CDR3: TGTGCCAGTAGTTACGGAGGAAGCTCCTACAATGAGCAGTTCTTC. It codes for CASSYGGSSYNEQFF.

This clone was detected only once. The chain combines TRBV6-1 with TRBJ2-1, with TRBD1 as a possible D gene (5 bases). The CDR3 sequence is 16 residues long. CDR1 MNHNS and CDR2 SASEGT come from the germline V gene. V was cut by 2 bases and J by 0 bases, with 11 bases left in between. The CDR3 bases are TGTGCCAGCAGTGAATACAGGTCAAGCTCCTACAATGAGCAGTTCTTC. Translated, it gives CASSEYRSSSYNEQFF.

A single count supports this clone. The chain's CDR3 is CASRELAGVQETQYF. CDR3 coding DNA: TGTGCCAGCAGGGAACTAGCGGGAGTTCAAGAGACCCAGTACTTC. The chain recombines TRBV7-2 with TRBJ2-5; TRBD2 matches at 11 bases. The V segment lost 6 bases and the J segment 2 bases; nucleotides outside the gene matches: 5. CDR3 length: 15 residues. CDR1 is SGHTA and CDR2 is FQGNSA in the germline V gene. Filled out from reference TRBV7-2 and TRBJ2-5, the complete variable domain reads GAGVSQSPSNKVTEKGKDVELRCDPISGHTALYWYRQSLGQGLEFLIYFQGNSAPDKSGLPSDRFSAERTGGSVSTLTIQRTQQEDSAVYLCASRELAGVQETQYFGPGTRLLVL.

This clone was seen a handful of times. The V and J genes are TRBV7-9 and TRBJ1-2; no definite D call. Germline CDR1 SEHNR, CDR2 FQNEAQ (reference sequence). V was clipped by 4 bases and J by 4 bases, with 16 bases between them. This CDR3 spans 15 amino acids. The CDR3 sequence: CASSSPKKGTYGYTF. The DNA of the CDR3 is TGTGCCAGCAGCTCACCCAAGAAGGGCACCTATGGCTACACCTTC. Variable domain in full (rest from reference TRBV7-9 and TRBJ1-2): DTGVSQNPRHKITKRGQNVTFRCDPISEHNRLYWYRQTLGQGPEFLTYFQNEAQLEKSRLLSDRFSAERPKGSFSTLEIQRTEQGDSAMYLCASSSPKKGTYGYTFGSGTRLTVV.

The chain uses TRBV4-2 and TRBJ2-7, with 8 bases matching TRBD2. Trimming at V came to 0 bases and at J to 3 bases, leaving 4 bases not matched to a gene. CDR1 is LGHNA, CDR2 YNFKEQ, per germline. This CDR3 is 15 amino acids long. The CDR3 protein is CASSQDTTSVYEQYF. The CDR3 DNA is TGTGCCAGCAGCCAAGATACGACTAGCGTCTACGAGCAGTACTTC.

The count of this clone is one. This sequence joins TRBV6-5 and TRBJ1-6; D not certain. Trimming took off 8 bases at V and 2 bases at J, with 10 bases between the two ends. The CDR3 is made up of 14 amino acids. The germline V gene encodes CDR1 MNHEY and CDR2 SVGAGI. DNA of the CDR3: TGTGCCAGCTACTCAGCTCCCTATAATTCACCCCTCCACTTT. The encoded protein is CASYSAPYNSPLHF.

J is TRBJ2-5 and V is TRBV18, with D perhaps matching TRBD2 (5 bases). V lost 2 bases and J 4 bases, leaving 8 bases between the germline ends. Germline V gene sequence: CDR1 KGHSH, CDR2 LQKENI. CDR3 size: 13 residues. The CDR3 DNA reads as TGTGCCAGCTCACCAACGGCGGGAGAGACCCAGTACTTC. This encodes CASSPTAGETQYF. The full variable domain, with the rest looked up from reference TRBV18 and TRBJ2-5, is NAGVMQNPRHLVRRRGQEARLRCSPMKGHSHVYWYRQLPEEGLKFMVYLQKENIIDESGMPKERFSAEFPKEGPSILRIQQVVRGDSAAYFCASSPTAGETQYFGPGTRLLVL.

The chain couples TRBV11-2 to TRBJ1-1; D gene ambiguous. V lost 0 bases and J lost 2, with 7 bases in between. The CDR3 is 14 residues long. The V gene's germline CDR1 is SGHAT and CDR2 FQNNGV. As DNA, the CDR3 is TGTGCCAGCAGCTTAGAAGCCTTCAACACTGAAGCTTTCTTT. Amino acid sequence: CASSLEAFNTEAFF. Full variable domain (remainder filled in from reference TRBV11-2 and TRBJ1-1): EAGVAQSPRYKIIEKRQSVAFWCNPISGHATLYWYQQILGQGPKLLIQFQNNGVVDDSQLPKDRFSAERLKGVDSTLKIQPAKLEDSAVYLCASSLEAFNTEAFFGQGTRLTVV.

V usage is TRBV19 and J usage is TRBJ2-2, with D maybe TRBD2 (5 bases). Germline assignment: CDR1 LNHDA and CDR2 SQIVND (reference sequence). Trimming took off 2 bases at V and 6 bases at J, with 13 bases between the two ends. CDR3 length: 15 residues. CDR3 DNA sequence: TGTGCCAGTAGTATAAACGGGATGGGTTCCGGGGAGCTGTTTTTT. This encodes CASSINGMGSGELFF.

This clone was observed a handful of times. CDR3 bases: TGTGCCAGTAGTATGGACAGGCGGAACACCGGGGAGCTGTTTTTT. Protein sequence: CASSMDRRNTGELFF. V is TRBV19 and J is TRBJ2-2; the match to TRBD1 covers 7 bases. The ends lost 3 bases at V and 1 base at J; junction bases unmatched: 2. CDR1 is LNHDA and CDR2 is SQIVND in the germline V gene (reference sequence). The CDR3 contains 15 residues.

The chain couples TRBV29-1 to TRBJ2-4; 7 nucleotides match TRBD1. Germline V lookup: CDR1 SQVTM, CDR2 ANQGSEA. The CDR3 covers 11 residues. V lost 4 bases to trimming and J lost 6 bases; unmatched junction nucleotides: 0. The CDR3 reads CSVGQGNIQYF. The DNA of the CDR3 is TGCAGCGTTGGACAGGGAAACATTCAGTACTTC.

This clone turned up a few times. V usage is TRBV6-2 or TRBV6-3 and J usage is TRBJ2-7; 8 bases agree with TRBD2. CDR1 is MNHEY and CDR2 is SVGEGT in the germline V gene. The length of the CDR3 is 15 residues. With V trimmed by 8 bases and J by 3 bases, 12 bases remained unmatched. Written as DNA, the CDR3 is TGTGCCAGCTGCCCGGGGGGGAAGGGGCGCTACGAGCAGTACTTC. Its translation: CASCPGGKGRYEQYF.

The genes are TRBV18 and TRBJ1-1, with TRBD1 as a possible D gene (5 bases). The CDR3 runs to 14 residues. Germline V CDR1 and CDR2: KGHSH, LQKENI. Trimming cost V 5 bases and J 0 bases, with 10 bases left between them. Here the CDR3 DNA reads TGTGCCAGCTCATTAGGACACTTGAACACTGAAGCTTTCTTT. Amino acids: CASSLGHLNTEAFF.

The CDR3 nucleotides read TGTGCCAGCAGCTTAGATCTTTTGGACAATGAGCAGTTCTTC. Its protein product is CASSLDLLDNEQFF. The gene calls are TRBV11-3 and TRBJ2-1; no reliable D call. Per germline, CDR1 SGHNT and CDR2 YENEEA. CDR3 length: 14 amino acids. V was cut by 0 bases and J by 5 bases, with 8 bases left in between.

The chain uses TRBV3-1 (or the pseudogene TRBV3-2) and TRBJ2-5, with D tentatively TRBD2 (6 bases). The CDR3 spans 15 residues. Germline V gene lookup returns CDR1 LGHDT and CDR2 YNNKEL (reference sequence). Trimming cost V 0 bases and J 5 bases, with 13 bases left between them. CDR3 nucleotides: TGTGCCAGCAGCCAAGAGAAGGGACTGGTGGAGACCCAGTACTTC. Translated, it gives CASSQEKGLVETQYF.

The chain has TRBV9 and TRBJ2-1; no definite D call. The CDR3 is made up of 16 amino acids. The V end lost 2 bases, the J end lost 10 bases, and 22 bases lay between the germline ends. The V gene's germline CDR1 is SGDLS and CDR2 YYNGEE. CDR3 region: CASSVGHSTGVNEQFF. The DNA of the CDR3 is TGTGCCAGCAGCGTCGGCCACTCTACGGGTGTCAACGAGCAGTTCTTC.

The gene calls are TRBV11-2 and TRBJ2-5, with D unresolved. V was cut by 1 base and J by 1 base, with 4 bases left in between. The CDR3 has 13 amino acids. CDR1 SGHAT and CDR2 FQNNGV come from the germline V gene. CDR3 sequence: CASSLGFQETQYF. CDR3 coding DNA: TGTGCCAGCAGCTTAGGGTTCCAAGAGACCCAGTACTTC. Variable domain in full (rest from reference TRBV11-2 and TRBJ2-5): EAGVAQSPRYKIIEKRQSVAFWCNPISGHATLYWYQQILGQGPKLLIQFQNNGVVDDSQLPKDRFSAERLKGVDSTLKIQPAKLEDSAVYLCASSLGFQETQYFGPGTRLLVL.

This clone was seen a single time. J is TRBJ1-2 and V is TRBV9, with a possible D match to TRBD1 (5 bases). The CDR3 length is 15 residues. Looked up from germline, CDR1 is SGDLS and CDR2 is YYNGEE. Trimming removed 4 bases from V and 5 bases from J, with 18 bases in between. CDR3 in amino acids: CASSTAQADYYGYTF. The CDR3 nucleotides are TGTGCCAGCAGCACCGCACAGGCAGACTATTATGGCTACACCTTC.